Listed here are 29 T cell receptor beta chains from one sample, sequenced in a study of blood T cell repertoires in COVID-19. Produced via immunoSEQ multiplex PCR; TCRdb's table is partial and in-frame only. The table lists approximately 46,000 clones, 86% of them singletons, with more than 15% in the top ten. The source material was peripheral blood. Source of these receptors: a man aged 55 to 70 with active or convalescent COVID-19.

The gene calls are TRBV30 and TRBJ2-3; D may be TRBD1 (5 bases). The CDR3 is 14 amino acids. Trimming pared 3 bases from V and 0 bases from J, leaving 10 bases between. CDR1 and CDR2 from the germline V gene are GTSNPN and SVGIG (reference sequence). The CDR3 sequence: CAWSQGRSTDTQYF. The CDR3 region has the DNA TGTGCCTGGAGCCAGGGTCGTAGCACAGATACGCAGTATTTT.

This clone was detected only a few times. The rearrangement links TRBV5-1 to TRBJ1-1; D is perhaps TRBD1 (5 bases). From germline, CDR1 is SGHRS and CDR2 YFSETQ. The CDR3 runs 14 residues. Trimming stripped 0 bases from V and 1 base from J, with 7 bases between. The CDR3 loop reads CASSLGQRNTEAFF. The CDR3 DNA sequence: TGCGCCAGCAGCTTGGGACAGCGGAACACTGAAGCTTTCTTT.

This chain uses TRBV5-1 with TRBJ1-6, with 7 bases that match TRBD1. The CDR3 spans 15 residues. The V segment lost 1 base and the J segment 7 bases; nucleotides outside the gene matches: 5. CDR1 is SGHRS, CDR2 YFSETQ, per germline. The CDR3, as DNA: TGCGCCAGCAGCTTGCAGGCAGGGGGGAATTCACCCCTCCACTTT. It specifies CASSLQAGGNSPLHF.

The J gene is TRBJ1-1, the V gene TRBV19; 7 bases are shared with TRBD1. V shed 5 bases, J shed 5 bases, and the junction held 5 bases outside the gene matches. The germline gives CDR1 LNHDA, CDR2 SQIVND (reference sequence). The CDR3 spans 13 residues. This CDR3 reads CASSLQGSTEAFF. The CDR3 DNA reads TGTGCCAGTAGTCTACAGGGGTCGACTGAAGCTTTCTTT.

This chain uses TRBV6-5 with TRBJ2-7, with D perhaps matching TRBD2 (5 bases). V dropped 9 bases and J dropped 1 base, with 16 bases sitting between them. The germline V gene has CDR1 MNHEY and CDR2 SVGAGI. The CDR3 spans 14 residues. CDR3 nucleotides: TGTGCCAGGGCCCTGAATGAGGGTTCCTACGAGCAGTACTTC. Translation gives CARALNEGSYEQYF.

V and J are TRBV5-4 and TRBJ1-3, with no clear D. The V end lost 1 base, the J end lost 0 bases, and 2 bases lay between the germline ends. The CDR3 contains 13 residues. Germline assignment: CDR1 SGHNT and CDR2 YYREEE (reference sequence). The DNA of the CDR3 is TGTGCCAGCAGCTTGCTCTCTGGAAACACCATATATTTT. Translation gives CASSLLSGNTIYF.

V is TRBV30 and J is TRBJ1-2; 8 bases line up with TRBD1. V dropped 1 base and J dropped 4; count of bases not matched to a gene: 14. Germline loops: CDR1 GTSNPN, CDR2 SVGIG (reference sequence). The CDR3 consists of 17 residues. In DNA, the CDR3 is TGTGCCTGGAGTGGTTTTTTCGGCAGGGGGCGCAGCTATGGCTACACCTTC. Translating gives CAWSGFFGRGRSYGYTF.

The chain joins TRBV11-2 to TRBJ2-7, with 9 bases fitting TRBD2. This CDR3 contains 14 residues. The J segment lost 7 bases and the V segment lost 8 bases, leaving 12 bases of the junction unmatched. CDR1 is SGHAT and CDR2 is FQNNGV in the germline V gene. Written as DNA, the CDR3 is TGTGCCAGCTCGATAGCGGGAGCCTCACAAGAGCAGTACTTC. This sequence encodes CASSIAGASQEQYF.

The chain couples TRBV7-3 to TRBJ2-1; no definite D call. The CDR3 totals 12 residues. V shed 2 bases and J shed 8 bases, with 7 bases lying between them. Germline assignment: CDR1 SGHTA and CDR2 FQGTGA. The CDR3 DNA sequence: TGTGCCAGCAGCTTAGGGCGCGATGAGCAGTTCTTC. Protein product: CASSLGRDEQFF.

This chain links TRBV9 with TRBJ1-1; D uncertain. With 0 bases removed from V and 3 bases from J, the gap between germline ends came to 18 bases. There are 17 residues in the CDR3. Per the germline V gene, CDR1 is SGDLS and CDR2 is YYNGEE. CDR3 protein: CASSVEPSAPWDTEAFF. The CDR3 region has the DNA TGTGCCAGCAGCGTAGAACCCAGCGCGCCTTGGGACACTGAAGCTTTCTTT.

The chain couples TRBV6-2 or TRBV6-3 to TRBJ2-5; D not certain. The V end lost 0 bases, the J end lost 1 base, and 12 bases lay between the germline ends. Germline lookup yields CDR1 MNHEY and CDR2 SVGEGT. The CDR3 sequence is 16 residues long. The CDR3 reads CASSYSPGAVQETQYF. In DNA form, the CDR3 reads TGTGCCAGCAGTTACTCTCCCGGAGCAGTCCAAGAGACCCAGTACTTC.

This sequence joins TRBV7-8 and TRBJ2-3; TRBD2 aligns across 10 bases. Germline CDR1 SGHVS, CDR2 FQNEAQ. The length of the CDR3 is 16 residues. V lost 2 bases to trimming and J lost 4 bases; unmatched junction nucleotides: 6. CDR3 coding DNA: TGTGCCAGCAGCTTATCAGCGGGGGGGCTGGCAGATACGCAGTATTTT. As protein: CASSLSAGGLADTQYF.

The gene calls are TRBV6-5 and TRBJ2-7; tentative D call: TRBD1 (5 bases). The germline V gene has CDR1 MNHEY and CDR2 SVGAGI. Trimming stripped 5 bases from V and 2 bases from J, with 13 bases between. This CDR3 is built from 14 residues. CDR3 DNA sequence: TGTGCCAGCAGTAGGAGAGACAGAACCTACGAGCAGTACTTC. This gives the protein CASSRRDRTYEQYF.

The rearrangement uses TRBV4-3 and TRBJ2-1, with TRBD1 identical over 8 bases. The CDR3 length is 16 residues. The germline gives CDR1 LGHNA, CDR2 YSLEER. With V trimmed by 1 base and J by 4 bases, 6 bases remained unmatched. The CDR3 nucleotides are TGCGCCAGCAGCCAAGTCGGGACAGGAGTTTACAATGAGCAGTTCTTC. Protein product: CASSQVGTGVYNEQFF.

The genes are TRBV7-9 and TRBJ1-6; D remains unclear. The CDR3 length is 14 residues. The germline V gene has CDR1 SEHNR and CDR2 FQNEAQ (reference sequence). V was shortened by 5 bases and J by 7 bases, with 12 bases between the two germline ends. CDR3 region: CASSHPRENSPLHF. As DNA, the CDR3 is TGTGCCAGCAGCCATCCCCGGGAAAATTCACCCCTCCACTTT.

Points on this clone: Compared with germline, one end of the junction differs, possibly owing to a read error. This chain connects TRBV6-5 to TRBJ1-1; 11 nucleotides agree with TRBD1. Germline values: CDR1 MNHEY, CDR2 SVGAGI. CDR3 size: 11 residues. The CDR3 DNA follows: TGTGCCAGCAGTTCCGGACAGGGGGCCCTCTTT. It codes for CASSSGQGALF.

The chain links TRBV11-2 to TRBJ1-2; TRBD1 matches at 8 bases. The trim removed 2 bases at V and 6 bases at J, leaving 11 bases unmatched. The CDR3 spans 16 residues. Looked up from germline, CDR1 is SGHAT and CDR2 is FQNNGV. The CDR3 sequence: CASSLIRSGGNHGYTF. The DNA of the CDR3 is TGTGCCAGCAGCTTAATCCGGTCAGGGGGCAATCATGGCTACACCTTC.

This CDR3 reads CASSPVGVPDTQYF. CDR3 in DNA: TGTGCCAGCAGCCCTGTAGGGGTACCAGATACGCAGTATTTT. V usage is TRBV7-9 and J usage is TRBJ2-3, with D perhaps TRBD1 (5 bases). The CDR3 loop spans 14 amino acids. Looked up from germline, CDR1 is SEHNR and CDR2 is FQNEAQ (reference sequence). V lost 5 bases, J lost 4 bases, and 13 bases lay in between.

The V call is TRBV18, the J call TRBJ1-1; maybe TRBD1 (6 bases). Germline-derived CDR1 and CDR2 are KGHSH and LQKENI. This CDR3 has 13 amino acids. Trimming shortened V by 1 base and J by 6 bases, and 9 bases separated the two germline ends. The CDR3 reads CASSPQGGAEAFF. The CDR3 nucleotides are TGTGCCAGCTCACCACAGGGGGGGGCTGAAGCTTTCTTT.

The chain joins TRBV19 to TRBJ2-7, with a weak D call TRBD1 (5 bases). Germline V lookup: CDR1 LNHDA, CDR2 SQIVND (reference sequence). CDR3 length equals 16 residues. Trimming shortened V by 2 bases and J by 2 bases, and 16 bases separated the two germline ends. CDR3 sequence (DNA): TGTGCCAGTAGTATATCTCGAGGTGGGGCCCCCTACGAGCAGTACTTC. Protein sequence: CASSISRGGAPYEQYF.

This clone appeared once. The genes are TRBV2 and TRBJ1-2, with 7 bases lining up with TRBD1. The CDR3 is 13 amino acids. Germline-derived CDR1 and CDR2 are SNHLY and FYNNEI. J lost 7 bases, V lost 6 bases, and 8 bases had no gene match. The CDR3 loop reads CASRVDREIGYTF. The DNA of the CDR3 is TGTGCCAGCAGGGTAGACAGGGAGATTGGCTACACCTTC.

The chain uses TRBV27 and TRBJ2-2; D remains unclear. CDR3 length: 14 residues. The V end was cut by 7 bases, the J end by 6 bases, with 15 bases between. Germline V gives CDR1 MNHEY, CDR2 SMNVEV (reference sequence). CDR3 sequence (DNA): TGTGCCAGCACTTCTTTCGGCGGCCCCGGGGAGCTGTTTTTT. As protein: CASTSFGGPGELFF.

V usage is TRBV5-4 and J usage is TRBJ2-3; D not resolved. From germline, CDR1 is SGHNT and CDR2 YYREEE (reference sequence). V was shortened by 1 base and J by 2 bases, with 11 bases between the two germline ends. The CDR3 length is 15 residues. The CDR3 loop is CASSLYSLYTDTQYF. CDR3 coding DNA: TGTGCCAGCAGCTTGTACAGCTTATACACAGATACGCAGTATTTT. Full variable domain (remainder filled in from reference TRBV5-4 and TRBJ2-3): ETGVTQSPTHLIKTRGQQVTLRCSSQSGHNTVSWYQQALGQGPQFIFQYYREEENGRGNFPPRFSGLQFPNYSSELNVNALELDDSALYLCASSLYSLYTDTQYFGPGTRLTVL.

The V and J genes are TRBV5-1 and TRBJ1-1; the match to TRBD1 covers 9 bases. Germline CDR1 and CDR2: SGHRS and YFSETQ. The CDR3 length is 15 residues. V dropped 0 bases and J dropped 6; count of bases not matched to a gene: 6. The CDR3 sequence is CASSLGGQGISEAFF. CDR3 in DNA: TGCGCCAGCAGCTTGGGAGGACAGGGGATCTCTGAAGCTTTCTTT.

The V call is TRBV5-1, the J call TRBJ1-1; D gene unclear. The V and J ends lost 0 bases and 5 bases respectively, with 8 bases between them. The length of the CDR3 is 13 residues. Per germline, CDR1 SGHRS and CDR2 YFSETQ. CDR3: CASSLAGVTEAFF. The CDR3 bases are TGCGCCAGCAGCTTGGCTGGAGTAACTGAAGCTTTCTTT.

The CDR3 protein is CASSLFTLASGLSYEQYF. The CDR3 nucleotides read TGTGCCAGCAGCCTTTTTACCTTGGCTAGCGGGCTCTCCTACGAGCAGTACTTC. This chain joins TRBV7-9 and TRBJ2-7, with TRBD2 matching over 8 bases. Germline assignment: CDR1 SEHNR and CDR2 FQNEAQ (reference sequence). The junction had 15 bases not matched to a gene; V was cut back by 5 bases and J by 0 bases. This CDR3 region has 18 residues.

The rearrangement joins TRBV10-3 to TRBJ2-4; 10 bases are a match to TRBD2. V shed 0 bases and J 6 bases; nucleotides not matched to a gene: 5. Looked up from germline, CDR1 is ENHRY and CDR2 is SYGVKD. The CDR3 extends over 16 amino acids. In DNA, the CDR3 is TGTGCCATCAGTGAGTCGCTAGCGGGGGCGGGAAACATTCAGTACTTC. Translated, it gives CAISESLAGAGNIQYF.

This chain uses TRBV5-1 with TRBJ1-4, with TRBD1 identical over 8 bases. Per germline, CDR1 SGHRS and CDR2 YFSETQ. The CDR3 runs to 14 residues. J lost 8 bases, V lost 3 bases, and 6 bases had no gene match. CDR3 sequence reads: CASSSGQGKEKLFF. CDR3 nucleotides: TGCGCCAGCAGCTCCGGACAGGGCAAAGAAAAACTGTTTTTT. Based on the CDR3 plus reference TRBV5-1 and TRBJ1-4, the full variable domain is KAGVTQTPRYLIKTRGQQVTLSCSPISGHRSVSWYQQTPGQGLQFLFEYFSETQRNKGNFPGRFSGRQFSNSRSEMNVSTLELGDSALYLCASSSGQGKEKLFFGSGTQLSVL.

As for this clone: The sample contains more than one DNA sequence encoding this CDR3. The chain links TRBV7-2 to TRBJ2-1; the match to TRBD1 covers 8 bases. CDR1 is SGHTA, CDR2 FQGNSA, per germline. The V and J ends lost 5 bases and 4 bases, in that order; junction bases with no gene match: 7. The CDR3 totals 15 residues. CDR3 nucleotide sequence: TGTGCCAGCAGCCCAACAGGGGGATTTTACAATGAGCAGTTCTTC. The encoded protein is CASSPTGGFYNEQFF.